The subject of this entry is one T cell receptor beta chain. A much larger clone differs by one base, so this may be a read error. The record originates from a study of CD8+CD57+ T cells in acquired aplastic anemia. The CDR3 covers 11 residues. Germline V gives CDR1 SNHLY, CDR2 FYNNEI. The V gene lost 3 bases and the J gene lost 3 bases, with 0 bases spanning the gap. The sequenced patients had an expansion of CD8+CD57+ cells seen by flow cytometry. Using genomic DNA as the template, TCR beta VDJ and CDR3 profiling was carried out. TCRdb ran MiXCR on the reads and lists one entry per CDR3 protein. Altogether approximately 190,000 distinct CDR3 sequences are present, more than 45% being singletons, with the ten largest covering around 8.8%.

The receptor was derived from a human donor with aplastic anemia. The specimen sequenced was sorted CD4+, CD8+, or CD8+CD57+ T cells (not recorded which) from PBMCs. The rearrangement joins TRBV2 to TRBJ2-1; no firm D call. In DNA, the CDR3 is TGTGCCAGCAGTGACTACAATGAGCAGTTCTTC. Translation: CASSDYNEQFF.